The present T cell receptor (beta chain) was sequenced within a study of CD8+CD57+ T cells in acquired aplastic anemia. CDR1 is SGDLS, CDR2 YYNGEE, per germline. The V gene lost 4 bases and the J gene lost 5 bases, with 10 bases spanning the gap. The CDR3 length is 13 residues. Sequenced patients had shown CD8+CD57+ cell expansion by flow cytometry. Researchers used genomic DNA as the template to profile TCR beta VDJ and CDR3. TCRdb redid the calling of the reads with MiXCR, one entry per CDR3 protein. The data show approximately 250,000 distinct CDR3 sequences, roughly 82% seen once. The rearrangement links TRBV9 to TRBJ2-1; a weak D match, TRBD2 (5 bases). The receptor was isolated from a human donor with aplastic anemia. Input material: sorted CD4+, CD8+, or CD8+CD57+ T cells (not recorded which) from PBMCs. In DNA, the CDR3 is TGTGCCAGCAGCTTGACTACCGACAATGAGCAGTTCTTC. Amino acids: CASSLTTDNEQFF.